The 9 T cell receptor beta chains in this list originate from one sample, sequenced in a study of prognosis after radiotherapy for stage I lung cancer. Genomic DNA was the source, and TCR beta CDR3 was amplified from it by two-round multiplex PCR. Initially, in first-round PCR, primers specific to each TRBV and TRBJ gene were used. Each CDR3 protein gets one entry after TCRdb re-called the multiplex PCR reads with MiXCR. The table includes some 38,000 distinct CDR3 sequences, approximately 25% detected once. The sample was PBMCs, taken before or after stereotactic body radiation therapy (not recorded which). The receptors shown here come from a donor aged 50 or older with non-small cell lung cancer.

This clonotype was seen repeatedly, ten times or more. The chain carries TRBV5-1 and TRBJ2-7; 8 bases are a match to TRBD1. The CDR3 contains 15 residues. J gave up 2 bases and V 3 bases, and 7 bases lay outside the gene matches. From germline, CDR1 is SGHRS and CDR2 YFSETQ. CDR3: CASSWGQVGAYEQYF. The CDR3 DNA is TGCGCCAGCAGCTGGGGACAGGTGGGAGCCTACGAGCAGTACTTC.

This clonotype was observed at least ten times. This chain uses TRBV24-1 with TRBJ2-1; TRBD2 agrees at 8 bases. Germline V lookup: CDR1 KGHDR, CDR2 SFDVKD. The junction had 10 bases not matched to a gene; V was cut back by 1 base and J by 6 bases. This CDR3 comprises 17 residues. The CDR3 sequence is CATSDLAGASKGNEQFF. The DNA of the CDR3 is TGTGCCACCAGTGATTTAGCGGGGGCTAGTAAAGGCAATGAGCAGTTCTTC.

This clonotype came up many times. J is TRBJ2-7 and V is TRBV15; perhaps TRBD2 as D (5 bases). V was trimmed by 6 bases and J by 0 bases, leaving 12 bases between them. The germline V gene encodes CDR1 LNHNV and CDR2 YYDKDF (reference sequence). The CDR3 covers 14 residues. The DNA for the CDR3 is TGTGCCACCAGTCGGACGGGGAACTCCTACGAGCAGTACTTC. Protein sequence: CATSRTGNSYEQYF.

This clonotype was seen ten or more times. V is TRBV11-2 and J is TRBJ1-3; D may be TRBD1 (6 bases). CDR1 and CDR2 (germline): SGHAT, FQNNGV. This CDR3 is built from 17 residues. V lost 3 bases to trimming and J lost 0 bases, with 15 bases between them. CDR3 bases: TGTGCCAGCAGCTTCCAGACAGGTGCCTTCTCTGGAAACACCATATATTTT. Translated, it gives CASSFQTGAFSGNTIYF.

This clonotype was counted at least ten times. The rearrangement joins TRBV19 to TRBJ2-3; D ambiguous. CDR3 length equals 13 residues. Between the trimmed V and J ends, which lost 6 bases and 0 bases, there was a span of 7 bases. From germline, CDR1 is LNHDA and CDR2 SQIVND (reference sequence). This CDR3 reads CASRKTSTDTQYF. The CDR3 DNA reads TGTGCCAGTAGAAAGACTAGCACAGATACGCAGTATTTT.

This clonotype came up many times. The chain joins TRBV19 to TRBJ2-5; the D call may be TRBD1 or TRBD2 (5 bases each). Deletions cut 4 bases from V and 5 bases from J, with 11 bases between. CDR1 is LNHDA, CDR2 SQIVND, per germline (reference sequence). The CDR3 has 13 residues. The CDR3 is CASSNPREETQYF. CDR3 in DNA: TGTGCCAGTAGTAACCCCAGGGAGGAGACCCAGTACTTC.

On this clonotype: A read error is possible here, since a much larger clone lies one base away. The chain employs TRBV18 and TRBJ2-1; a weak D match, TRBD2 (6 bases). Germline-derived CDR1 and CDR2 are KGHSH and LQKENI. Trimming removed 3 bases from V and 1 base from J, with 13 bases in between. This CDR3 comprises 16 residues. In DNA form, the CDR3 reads TGTGCCAGCTCACCTCGGACTATCGGTTCCTACAATGAGCAGTTCTTC. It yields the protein CASSPRTIGSYNEQFF.

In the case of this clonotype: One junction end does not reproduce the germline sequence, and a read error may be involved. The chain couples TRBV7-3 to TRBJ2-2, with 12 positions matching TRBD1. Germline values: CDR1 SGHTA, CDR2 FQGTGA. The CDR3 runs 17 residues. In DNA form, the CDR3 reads TGTGCCAACAGCCGGGACAGGGGGCTTCGAAGGGCCGGGGAGCTGTTTTTT. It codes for CANSRDRGLRRAGELFF.

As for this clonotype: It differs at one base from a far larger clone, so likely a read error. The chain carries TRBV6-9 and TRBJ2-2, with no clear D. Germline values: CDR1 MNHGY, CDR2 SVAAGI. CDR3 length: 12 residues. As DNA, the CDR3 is TGTGCCAGCAGCCCGACCACCGTGGAGCTGTTTTTT. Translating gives CASSPTTVELFF.